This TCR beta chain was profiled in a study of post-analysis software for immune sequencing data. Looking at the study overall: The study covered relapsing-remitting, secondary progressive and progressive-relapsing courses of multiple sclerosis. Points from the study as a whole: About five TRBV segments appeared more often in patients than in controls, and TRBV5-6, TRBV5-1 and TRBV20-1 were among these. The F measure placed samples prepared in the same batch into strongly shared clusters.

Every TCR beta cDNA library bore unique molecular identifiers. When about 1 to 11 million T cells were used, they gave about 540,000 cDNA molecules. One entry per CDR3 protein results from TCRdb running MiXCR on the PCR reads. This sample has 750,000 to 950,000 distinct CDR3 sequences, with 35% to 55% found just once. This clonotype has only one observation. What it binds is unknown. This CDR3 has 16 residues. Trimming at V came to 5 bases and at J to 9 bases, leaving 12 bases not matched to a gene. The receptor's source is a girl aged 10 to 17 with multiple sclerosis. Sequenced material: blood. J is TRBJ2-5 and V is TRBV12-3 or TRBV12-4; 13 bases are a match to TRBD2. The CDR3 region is CASSARTSGRADAQYF. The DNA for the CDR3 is TGTGCCAGCAGTGCCCGGACTAGCGGGAGAGCAGATGCCCAGTACTTC.